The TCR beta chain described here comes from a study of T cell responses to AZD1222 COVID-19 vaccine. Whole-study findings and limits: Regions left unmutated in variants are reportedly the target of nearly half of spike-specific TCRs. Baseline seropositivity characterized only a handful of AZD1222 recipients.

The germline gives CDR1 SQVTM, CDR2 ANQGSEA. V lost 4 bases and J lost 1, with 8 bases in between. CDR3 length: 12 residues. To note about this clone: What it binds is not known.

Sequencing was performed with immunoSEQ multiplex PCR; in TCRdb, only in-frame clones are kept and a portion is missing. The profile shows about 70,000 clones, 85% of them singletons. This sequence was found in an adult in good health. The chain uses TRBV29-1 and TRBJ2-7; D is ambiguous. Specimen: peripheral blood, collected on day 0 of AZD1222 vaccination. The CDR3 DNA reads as TGCAGCGTTGCCTCCTCGTCCTACGAGCAGTACTTC. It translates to CSVASSSYEQYF.